These 21 T cell receptor beta chains share one sample of origin, sequenced in a study of shared clonotypes between healthy human individuals. TCRdb's table, derived via immunoSEQ multiplex PCR, lists solely in-frame clones and lacks some. The table includes roughly 550,000 clones, about 95% detected once. Terminally differentiated effector memory CD45RA+ cells were left out of the naive CD8 fraction, which was CD45RO-negative and positively selected for CCR7. Sequenced input: naive CD8+ T cells sorted from blood. Source of these receptors: a woman aged 25 to 39 in good health.

This clone was recorded a few times. The chain uses TRBV15 and TRBJ1-5, with a tentative D call TRBD1 (6 bases). This CDR3 has 14 amino acids. Deletions cut 5 bases from V and 3 bases from J, with 11 bases between. Germline V gene lookup returns CDR1 LNHNV and CDR2 YYDKDF (reference sequence). CDR3 sequence (DNA): TGTGCCACCAGCGGGGGCCAGAACAATCAGCCCCAGCATTTT. It encodes CATSGGQNNQPQHF.

This clone was recorded once. The chain uses TRBV6-5 and TRBJ2-2; no clear D. Trimming removed 2 bases at V and 6 bases at J, with 13 bases between. Germline CDR1 and CDR2: MNHEY and SVGAGI. The CDR3 has 15 amino acids. CDR3 residues: CASSYAGRSSGELFF. CDR3 nucleotides: TGTGCCAGCAGTTACGCTGGGCGTTCCTCCGGGGAGCTGTTTTTT.

Remarks on this clone: One end of the junction varies from germline; a read error may be responsible. This specimen includes other DNA sequences encoding the same CDR3. The V call is TRBV29-1, the J call TRBJ2-1, with D hard to call. Germline values: CDR1 SQVTM, CDR2 ANQGSEA. This CDR3 is 11 amino acids long. The CDR3 is CSVDAYNEQFF. The DNA of the CDR3 is TGCAGCGTTGACGCCTATAATGAGCAGTTCTTC.

The rearrangement joins TRBV19 to TRBJ1-1; a possible D gene is TRBD1 (5 bases). Germline V gene lookup returns CDR1 LNHDA and CDR2 SQIVND (reference sequence). Trimming cost V 1 base and J 5 bases, with 8 bases left between them. This CDR3 is built from 13 residues. CDR3 protein: CASSIVPGTEAFF. The DNA for the CDR3 is TGTGCCAGTAGTATAGTCCCAGGGACTGAAGCTTTCTTT.

The chain recombines TRBV6-5 with TRBJ2-2; D remains unclear. Trimming stripped 1 base from V and 6 bases from J, with 6 bases between. The CDR3 is 13 amino acids. CDR1 is MNHEY, CDR2 SVGAGI, per germline. In DNA, the CDR3 is TGTGCCAGCAGTTACTTAGGCCCCGGGGAGCTGTTTTTT. This encodes CASSYLGPGELFF.

In DNA form, the CDR3 reads TGTGCCAGCAGCGTTCAGGGTACAACCACAGATACGCAGTATTTT. This translates into CASSVQGTTTDTQYF. The chain employs TRBV9 and TRBJ2-3, with a tentative D call TRBD1 (5 bases). The CDR3 is 15 amino acids. Germline values: CDR1 SGDLS, CDR2 YYNGEE. V lost 2 bases and J 2 bases, leaving 12 bases between the germline ends. Combining the CDR3 with reference TRBV9 and TRBJ2-3 gives the whole variable domain DSGVTQTPKHLITATGQRVTLRCSPRSGDLSVYWYQQSLDQGLQFLIQYYNGEERAKGNILERFSAQQFPDLHSELNLSSLELGDSALYFCASSVQGTTTDTQYFGPGTRLTVL.

This clone was seen once. The J gene is TRBJ1-2, the V gene TRBV2; D gene ambiguous. V was trimmed by 6 bases and J by 2 bases, leaving 16 bases between them. Germline loops: CDR1 SNHLY, CDR2 FYNNEI. The CDR3 loop spans 15 amino acids. The CDR3 DNA sequence: TGTGCCAGCAGCAAAGACGGTGGCGGCAACTATGGCTACACCTTC. The encoded protein is CASSKDGGGNYGYTF.

V gene TRBV5-1 combines with J gene TRBJ1-2, with unresolved D. The germline gives CDR1 SGHRS, CDR2 YFSETQ. Trimming shortened V by 10 bases and J by 4 bases, and 32 bases separated the two germline ends. The length of the CDR3 is 18 residues. For the CDR3, the DNA is TGCGCCCCCAAGGGCTACCTTTCTATCGATGATAGAAGCTATGGCTACACCTTC. It encodes CAPKGYLSIDDRSYGYTF.

The V call is TRBV2, the J call TRBJ2-7; maybe TRBD2 (6 bases). Germline lookup yields CDR1 SNHLY and CDR2 FYNNEI. The CDR3 length is 15 residues. V gave up 6 bases and J gave up 6 bases, with 21 bases separating them. The CDR3 nucleotides are TGTGCCAGCAGGAACAGTAGCGGCCTGGGCTCCGAGCAGTACTTC. It codes for CASRNSSGLGSEQYF.

The chain is built from TRBV5-6 and TRBJ1-2; TRBD1 matches 7 bases. The CDR3 consists of 15 residues. In germline, CDR1 is SGHDT, CDR2 YYEEEE. Trimming removed 2 bases from V and 0 bases from J; junction bases left unmatched: 4. The chain's CDR3 is CASSLQGLANYGYTF. Here the CDR3 DNA reads TGTGCCAGCAGCTTACAGGGGTTAGCTAACTATGGCTACACCTTC.

The chain carries TRBV7-9 and TRBJ1-1; D ambiguous. Trimming pared 4 bases from V and 4 bases from J, leaving 10 bases between. The CDR3 spans 13 residues. In germline, CDR1 is SEHNR, CDR2 FQNEAQ (reference sequence). The CDR3 coding sequence is TGTGCCAGCAGCTCAACGATGGGCACTGAAGCTTTCTTT. It yields the protein CASSSTMGTEAFF.

The chain uses TRBV7-9 and TRBJ1-4, with a possible D match to TRBD1 (5 bases). The CDR3 is made up of 13 amino acids. CDR1 SEHNR and CDR2 FQNEAQ come from the germline V gene (reference sequence). V was shortened by 6 bases and J by 10 bases, with 15 bases between the two germline ends. The CDR3 here is CASSTLGDVKLFF. CDR3 nucleotide sequence: TGTGCCAGCAGTACCCTGGGGGACGTAAAACTGTTTTTT.

The table lists this clone with a count of one. The chain uses TRBV4-2 and TRBJ2-1; tentative D call: TRBD1 (5 bases). This CDR3 has 13 amino acids. In germline, CDR1 is LGHNA, CDR2 YNFKEQ. The V end was cut by 3 bases, the J end by 9 bases, with 12 bases between. The CDR3 loop is CASSHLGVGEQFF. Written as DNA, the CDR3 is TGTGCCAGCAGCCACCTAGGGGTTGGTGAGCAGTTCTTC.

The rearrangement uses TRBV7-9 and TRBJ2-5, with D unresolved. The V end lost 4 bases, the J end lost 2 bases, and 11 bases lay between the germline ends. Germline V gene sequence: CDR1 SEHNR, CDR2 FQNEAQ (reference sequence). The CDR3 has 14 residues. CDR3 DNA: TGTGCCAGCAGCTCAACTCACGGGCAAGAGACCCAGTACTTC. Residues: CASSSTHGQETQYF.

The chain is built from TRBV27 and TRBJ1-2, with D possibly being TRBD1 (5 bases). Per the germline V gene, CDR1 is MNHEY and CDR2 is SMNVEV (reference sequence). V was pared by 0 bases and J by 4 bases, with 9 bases between. The CDR3 is made up of 14 amino acids. The CDR3 spells CASSLSAGTYGYTF. The DNA of the CDR3 is TGTGCCAGCAGTTTATCGGCAGGGACCTATGGCTACACCTTC.

The CDR3 nucleotides are TGTGCCAGCAGCTTACTGGGGACTCTCTACAATGAGCAGTTCTTC. Translated: CASSLLGTLYNEQFF. The chain uses TRBV7-8 and TRBJ2-1; TRBD2 is a possible D gene (6 bases). V shed 2 bases and J shed 3 bases, with 11 bases lying between them. The CDR3 loop spans 15 amino acids. Germline CDR1 SGHVS, CDR2 FQNEAQ.

This chain joins TRBV7-9 and TRBJ2-1; D is perhaps TRBD2 (5 bases). The CDR3 is 13 amino acids. CDR1 and CDR2 (germline): SEHNR, FQNEAQ (reference sequence). Trimming stripped 7 bases from V and 0 bases from J, with 7 bases between. This CDR3 reads CASIGSSYNEQFF. The CDR3 coding sequence is TGTGCCAGCATTGGGAGCTCCTACAATGAGCAGTTCTTC. The complete variable domain, with remaining parts taken from reference TRBV7-9 and TRBJ2-1, reads DTGVSQNPRHKITKRGQNVTFRCDPISEHNRLYWYRQTLGQGPEFLTYFQNEAQLEKSRLLSDRFSAERPKGSFSTLEIQRTEQGDSAMYLCASIGSSYNEQFFGPGTRLTVL.

The chain couples TRBV30 to TRBJ1-1; D unclear. The ends were cut back, 4 bases at V and 8 bases at J, with 14 bases in the middle. The germline V gene has CDR1 GTSNPN and CDR2 SVGIG (reference sequence). There are 12 residues in the CDR3. Here the CDR3 reads CAWIPEGLEAFF. CDR3 coding DNA: TGTGCCTGGATCCCCGAGGGTTTAGAAGCTTTCTTT. Complete variable domain (other parts from reference TRBV30 and TRBJ1-1): SQTIHQWPATLVQPVGSPLSLECTVEGTSNPNLYWYRQAAGRGLQLLFYSVGIGQISSEVPQNLSASRPQDRQFILSSKKLLLSDSGFYLCAWIPEGLEAFFGQGTRLTVV.

This clone was picked up a small number of times. The V call is TRBV19, the J call TRBJ1-1, with D hard to call. With 4 bases removed from V and 3 bases from J, the gap between germline ends came to 9 bases. This CDR3 comprises 13 residues. The germline V gene encodes CDR1 LNHDA and CDR2 SQIVND (reference sequence). The CDR3 nucleotides read TGTGCCAGTAGTACCGGCCCTGACACTGAAGCTTTCTTT. Translating it yields CASSTGPDTEAFF.

The rearrangement links TRBV21-1 to TRBJ2-2; the D segment call TRBD2 is taken from the table without a DNA check. TRBV21-1 is tagged as a pseudogene. The CDR3 has 15 residues. The CDR3 loop is CASSPGLTTTGELFF. The CDR3 DNA follows: TGTGCCAGCAGCCCGGGACTAACAACCACCGGGGAGCTGTTTTTT.

The CDR3 nucleotides read TGTGCCAGCAGGGTTGGCACCGGGGAGCTGTTTTTT. Protein: CASRVGTGELFF. V gene TRBV2 combines with J gene TRBJ2-2, with D unresolved. In germline, CDR1 is SNHLY, CDR2 FYNNEI. Trimming stripped 6 bases from V and 4 bases from J, with 6 bases between. The CDR3 runs 12 residues.